Below are 24 T cell receptor beta chains sequenced from a single sample in a study of kidney transplant recipient with SARS-CoV-2 infection. TCRdb independently ran MiXCR on the reads; one entry per CDR3 protein. Here the sample spans about 240,000 distinct CDR3 sequences, under 30% being singletons. The sequenced sample was a blood sample, obtained at baseline and on day 111 from a kidney transplant recipient. The origin of the receptors is a male patient between 25 and 39 years old who had COVID-19 and was a kidney transplant recipient. The T cells may come from the graft donor.

With respect to this clonotype: Relative to the germline gene, one junction end is altered; a read error may explain this. V is TRBV16 and J is TRBJ2-1; possible D gene TRBD2, 6 bases. CDR1 and CDR2 from the germline V gene are KGHSY and FQNENV. The CDR3 covers 16 residues. For the CDR3, the DNA is TGTACCAGCAATTCCGGGGGAGGTCGTTCCTACAATGAGCAGTTCTTC. Amino acid sequence: CTSNSGGGRSYNEQFF. The complete variable domain, with remaining parts taken from reference TRBV16 and TRBJ2-1, reads GEEVAQTPKHLVRGEGQKAKLYCAPIKGHSYVFWYQQVLKNEFKFLISFQNENVFDETGMPKERFSAKCLPNSPCSLEIQATKLEDSAVYFCTSNSGGGRSYNEQFFGPGTRLTVL.

This clonotype has ten or more counts. The chain joins TRBV7-8 to TRBJ1-1, with 12 bases that match TRBD1. V was clipped by 5 bases and J by 4 bases; unmatched bases: 5. The CDR3 length is 15 residues. Germline-derived CDR1 and CDR2 are SGHVS and FQNEAQ. DNA of the CDR3: TGTGCCAGCAGCCTCCGGGACAGGGGGCGCACTGAAGCTTTCTTT. Protein product: CASSLRDRGRTEAFF.

This clonotype has at least ten counts. The chain uses TRBV6-6 and TRBJ2-7, with 8 positions matching TRBD1. The length of the CDR3 is 14 residues. Germline V gives CDR1 MNHNY, CDR2 SVGAGI (reference sequence). Trimming took 5 bases from V and 3 from J; bases not matched to a gene: 6. The chain's CDR3 is CASSRQGSGYEQYF. CDR3 nucleotide sequence: TGTGCCAGCAGTCGACAGGGGAGCGGCTACGAGCAGTACTTC.

This clonotype was counted at least ten times. The chain recombines TRBV29-1 with TRBJ1-1; 8 positions match TRBD1. Germline lookup yields CDR1 SQVTM and CDR2 ANQGSEA. This CDR3 contains 12 residues. J gave up 7 bases and V 5 bases, and 6 bases lay outside the gene matches. The CDR3 loop is CSVSGQGYEAFF. The CDR3, as DNA: TGCAGCGTTTCAGGACAGGGTTATGAAGCTTTCTTT.

This clonotype has at least ten counts. The gene calls are TRBV5-1 and TRBJ2-7, with 10 bases fitting TRBD2. After removal of 0 bases from V and 5 bases from J, the junction contained 5 bases not matched to a gene. This CDR3 is 15 amino acids long. Germline CDR1 is SGHRS and CDR2 is YFSETQ. The CDR3, as DNA: TGCGCCAGCAGCTTGGCCAGCGGGAGGGGCAACGAGCAGTACTTC. It yields the protein CASSLASGRGNEQYF.

About this clonotype: A single base separates this from a much larger clone, so it may be a read error. This rearrangement joins TRBV11-2 to TRBJ1-2; D not certain. With 5 bases removed from V and 6 bases from J, the gap between germline ends came to 25 bases. CDR1 and CDR2 (germline): SGHAT, FQNNGV. The CDR3 has 17 residues. The CDR3 loop is CASSASRTSRKTHGYTF. CDR3 nucleotide sequence: TGTGCCAGCAGCGCCTCCAGAACAAGCAGAAAGACCCATGGCTACACCTTC.

This clonotype occurred once. A much larger clonotype is one base distant, so this may be a read error. CDR3 sequence: CAGSYTYEQYF. CDR3 nucleotide sequence: TGTGCCGGCAGTTATACCTACGAGCAGTACTTC. The chain has TRBV6-6 and TRBJ2-7; D is uncertain. Germline CDR1 MNHNY, CDR2 SVGAGI (reference sequence). The CDR3 totals 11 residues.

As to this clonotype: Since a much larger clone is just one base distant, this may be a read error. J is TRBJ2-1 and V is TRBV28, with a weak D call TRBD1 (5 bases). V shed 6 bases and J shed 5 bases, with 17 bases lying between them. The CDR3 runs to 15 residues. Germline V gene sequence: CDR1 MDHEN, CDR2 SYDVKM. In DNA form, the CDR3 reads TGTGCCAGCAGAACTCCAGGGTTCCCCCACAATGAGCAGTTCTTC. Its translation is CASRTPGFPHNEQFF. The whole variable domain, filled in from reference TRBV28 and TRBJ2-1, reads DVKVTQSSRYLVKRTGEKVFLECVQDMDHENMFWYRQDPGLGLRLIYFSYDVKMKEKGDIPEGYSVSREKKERFSLILESASTNQTSMYLCASRTPGFPHNEQFFGPGTRLTVL.

This clonotype has at least ten counts. V is TRBV5-1 and J is TRBJ2-7; 8 nucleotides line up with TRBD1. In germline, CDR1 is SGHRS, CDR2 YFSETQ. Trimming at V came to 5 bases and at J to 3 bases, leaving 10 bases not matched to a gene. The CDR3 loop spans 15 amino acids. CDR3 sequence reads: CASRELDRGIYEQYF. The CDR3 DNA sequence: TGCGCCAGCAGGGAGCTCGACAGGGGCATCTACGAGCAGTACTTC.

At least ten counts were recorded for this clonotype. The chain has TRBV7-9 and TRBJ1-1, with D hard to call. This CDR3 is built from 12 residues. V gave up 3 bases and J gave up 12 bases, with 14 bases separating them. Per germline, CDR1 SEHNR and CDR2 FQNEAQ (reference sequence). CDR3 protein: CASSFMRESTFF. The CDR3 coding sequence is TGTGCCAGCAGCTTTATGAGGGAATCGACTTTCTTT.

This clonotype was found once. This could be a read error, since a much larger clone is one nucleotide away. The chain couples TRBV28 to TRBJ1-3; possible D gene TRBD1, 6 bases. This CDR3 region has 19 residues. The V end lost 3 bases, the J end lost 0 bases, and 21 bases lay between the germline ends. CDR1 and CDR2 (germline): MDHEN, SYDVKM. The CDR3 DNA sequence: TGTGCCAGCAGTTTCACAGGGTTCACCCCCTCGAGCTCTGGAAACACCATATATTTT. Its translation is CASSFTGFTPSSSGNTIYF.

V gene TRBV2 combines with J gene TRBJ2-1; D is undetermined. V lost 4 bases to trimming and J lost 0 bases, with 7 bases between them. The germline CDR1 and CDR2 sequences are SNHLY and FYNNEI. The CDR3 extends over 14 amino acids. The CDR3 here is CASSAQSSYNEQFF. The CDR3 DNA reads TGTGCCAGCAGTGCACAGAGCTCCTACAATGAGCAGTTCTTC.

This clonotype was counted ten times or more. The rearrangement joins TRBV7-2 to TRBJ1-2; D gene ambiguous. There are 17 residues in the CDR3. CDR1 is SGHTA, CDR2 FQGNSA, per germline. V shed 5 bases and J shed 4 bases, with 23 bases lying between them. CDR3 sequence (DNA): TGTGCCAGCAGCCATTGTATCAGAGACGGAAAGACCTATGGCTACACCTTC. Translated, it gives CASSHCIRDGKTYGYTF.

This clonotype came up many times. The chain recombines TRBV28 with TRBJ2-1; 8 bases align to TRBD2. The CDR3 covers 15 residues. Germline CDR1 is MDHEN and CDR2 is SYDVKM. After removal of 2 bases from V and 4 bases from J, the junction contained 4 bases not matched to a gene. Here the CDR3 reads CASSLTGGTYNEQFF. The DNA for the CDR3 is TGTGCCAGCAGTTTAACGGGAGGGACGTACAATGAGCAGTTCTTC.

This clonotype came up many times. The chain uses TRBV11-2 and TRBJ2-1; 10 bases agree with TRBD2. CDR3 length: 16 amino acids. The ends lost 5 bases at V and 2 bases at J; junction bases unmatched: 6. The germline gives CDR1 SGHAT, CDR2 FQNNGV. CDR3 sequence: CASSNSGRDPYNEQFF. The CDR3 nucleotides read TGTGCCAGCAGCAACAGCGGGAGGGACCCCTACAATGAGCAGTTCTTC. The full variable domain, rest sourced from reference TRBV11-2 and TRBJ2-1, is EAGVAQSPRYKIIEKRQSVAFWCNPISGHATLYWYQQILGQGPKLLIQFQNNGVVDDSQLPKDRFSAERLKGVDSTLKIQPAKLEDSAVYLCASSNSGRDPYNEQFFGPGTRLTVL.

This clonotype occurred many times. This chain joins TRBV11-3 and TRBJ1-2; D remains ambiguous. This CDR3 comprises 17 residues. With 5 bases removed from V and 4 bases from J, the gap between germline ends came to 23 bases. CDR1 SGHNT and CDR2 YENEEA come from the germline V gene. The CDR3 DNA is TGTGCCAGCAGCCGATTAAACGATCTCGGAAAGACCTATGGCTACACCTTC. It codes for CASSRLNDLGKTYGYTF.

The chain links TRBV21-1 to TRBJ2-3; the table's D gene call, TRBD2, was not cross checked with the DNA. TRBV21-1 is listed as a pseudogene. There are 17 residues in the CDR3. DNA for the CDR3: TGTGCCGGCAGGTTGAGGCTAGCTACAGTCATGCAAGATACGCAGTATTTT. As protein: CAGRLRLATVMQDTQYF.

With regard to this clonotype: With a much larger clone just one base away, this may be a read error. The chain joins TRBV20-1 to TRBJ2-7, with 8 bases fitting TRBD2. The germline V gene has CDR1 DFQATT and CDR2 SNEGSKA (reference sequence). CDR3 size: 15 residues. CDR3 protein: CGAEQTSVTAYEQYF. CDR3 bases: TGCGGTGCGGAACAGACTAGCGTGACTGCCTACGAGCAGTACTTC.

The V gene is TRBV4-2, the J gene TRBJ2-5; no reliable D call. The CDR3 totals 14 residues. V lost 0 bases and J 2 bases, leaving 7 bases between the germline ends. Germline V gene sequence: CDR1 LGHNA, CDR2 YNFKEQ. In DNA form, the CDR3 reads TGTGCCAGCAGCCAAGATGGGCGGCAAGAGACCCAGTACTTC. Translation: CASSQDGRQETQYF.

Note on this clonotype: This may arise from a read error, as a much more abundant clone is one base away. The chain couples TRBV30 to TRBJ2-7; 12 bases are shared with TRBD1. CDR1 and CDR2 (germline): GTSNPN, SVGIG (reference sequence). The CDR3 consists of 14 residues. The V gene end was trimmed by 0 bases and the J gene end by 6 bases; junction bases not matched to a gene: 3. The CDR3 reads CAWSVGTGGSEQYF. DNA of the CDR3: TGTGCCTGGAGTGTAGGGACAGGGGGCTCCGAGCAGTACTTC.

Worth noting for this clonotype: It may be a read error: a sequence one base away is much more abundant. The J gene is TRBJ2-5, the V gene TRBV7-2, with no clear D. The J call is doubtful: the DNA matches TRBJ2-7 better. Germline CDR1 reads SGHTA; CDR2 reads FQGNSA. This CDR3 contains 16 residues. For the CDR3, the DNA is TGTGCCAGCAGCCCGCGGATAAGTGCCCTCCCCCACGAGCAGTACTTC. Translation gives CASSPRISALPHEQYF.

The sample holds many counts of this clonotype. The genes are TRBV11-3 and TRBJ2-7; 7 bases are a match to TRBD1. From germline, CDR1 is SGHNT and CDR2 YENEEA. The J segment lost 6 bases and the V segment lost 0 bases, leaving 2 bases of the junction unmatched. This CDR3 region has 13 residues. This CDR3 reads CASSLEQGFEQYF. The CDR3, as DNA: TGTGCCAGCAGCTTAGAACAGGGGTTCGAGCAGTACTTC.

On this clonotype itself: A much larger clone lies a single base off, so this may be a read error. V and J are TRBV3-1 and TRBJ1-1; D gene uncertain. From germline, CDR1 is LGHDT and CDR2 YNNKEL (reference sequence). The CDR3 has 17 residues. Trimming cost V 5 bases and J 4 bases, with 23 bases left between them. CDR3 loop: CASSTITPISIRTEAFF. In nucleotides, the CDR3 is TGTGCCAGCAGCACGATCACTCCCATTTCAATTCGCACTGAAGCTTTCTTT.

This clonotype was picked up many times. DNA of the CDR3: TGTGCCAGCACCCCTGGGCCGGCAAACTCGACTAATGAAAAACTGTTTTTT. Translated: CASTPGPANSTNEKLFF. This chain uses TRBV6-2 or TRBV6-3 with TRBJ1-4, with unresolved D. The germline CDR1 and CDR2 sequences are MNHEY and SVGEGT. The V gene lost 7 bases and the J gene lost 2 bases, with 20 bases spanning the gap. The CDR3 consists of 17 residues.